One sample yielded the 28 T cell receptor beta chains listed below, sequenced in a study of T-cell reconstitution after alpha-beta-depleted transplantation in children. Preparation of the TCRbeta library was carried out with unique molecular identifiers. TCRdb passed the PCR reads through MiXCR, listing each CDR3 protein once. The data contain over 550,000 distinct CDR3 sequences, about 10% of them seen just once; the ten biggest clones take up roughly 3.9%. The specimen was PBMCs from the stem cell graft donor, collected from the stem cell graft. Receptors were obtained from a human donor who donated a stem cell graft to a child with acute myeloid leukemia.

The chain joins TRBV6-2 or TRBV6-3 to TRBJ2-3; TRBD2 matches at 7 bases. Germline V gives CDR1 MNHEY, CDR2 SVGEGT. J lost 6 bases, V lost 4 bases, and 10 bases had no gene match. The CDR3 has 15 residues. The CDR3 DNA is TGTGCCAGCAGTTCCCAGACTAGCAGTTCGGATACGCAGTATTTT. This translates into CASSSQTSSSDTQYF.

Only a few counts were recorded for this clonotype. The chain links TRBV7-6 to TRBJ2-2; TRBD2 might be the D (6 bases). Looked up from germline, CDR1 is SGHVS and CDR2 is FNYEAQ. Trimming left V 5 bases short and J 6 bases short, with 16 bases between. The CDR3 covers 15 residues. This chain's CDR3 is CASSPEARGSGELFF. The CDR3 DNA sequence: TGTGCCAGCAGCCCCGAGGCGCGGGGCTCCGGGGAGCTGTTTTTT. The full variable domain, rest sourced from reference TRBV7-6 and TRBJ2-2, is GAGVSQSPRYKVTKRGQDVALRCDPISGHVSLYWYRQALGQGPEFLTYFNYEAQQDKSGLPNDRFSAERPEGSISTLTIQRTEQRDSAMYRCASSPEARGSGELFFGEGSRLTVL.

This clonotype was observed a handful of times. This chain joins TRBV6-5 and TRBJ2-3, with D perhaps given as TRBD1 or TRBD2 (5 bases each). Trimming pared 4 bases from V and 1 base from J, leaving 12 bases between. The CDR3 loop spans 15 amino acids. Germline lookup yields CDR1 MNHEY and CDR2 SVGAGI. The CDR3 sequence is CASSSELGGTDTQYF. Here the CDR3 DNA reads TGTGCCAGCAGTTCCGAACTGGGGGGCACAGATACGCAGTATTTT.

This clonotype was seen many times. The chain couples TRBV6-2 or TRBV6-3 to TRBJ2-7; D call uncertain. This CDR3 comprises 11 residues. The germline CDR1 and CDR2 sequences are MNHEY and SVGEGT. Trimming removed 7 bases from V and 5 bases from J, with 9 bases in between. The CDR3 region has the DNA TGTGCCAGCAACGACGTCCACGAGCAGTACTTC. Amino acid sequence: CASNDVHEQYF.

This clonotype has more than one count but fewer than ten. The chain carries TRBV7-2 and TRBJ2-7; tentative D call: TRBD1 (5 bases). The CDR3 runs 14 residues. The V gene lost 1 base and the J gene lost 4 bases, with 11 bases spanning the gap. Germline V gene data show CDR1 as SGHTA and CDR2 as FQGNSA. CDR3 sequence (DNA): TGTGCCAGCAGCTTAGGTAGGGGCAAATACGAGCAGTACTTC. Translated, it gives CASSLGRGKYEQYF.

CDR3 amino acids: CASTLAVLAKNIQYF. The DNA for the CDR3 is TGTGCCAGCACCTTAGCGGTACTAGCCAAAAACATTCAGTACTTC. This rearrangement joins TRBV6-1 to TRBJ2-4; perhaps TRBD2 as D (6 bases). CDR3 length equals 15 residues. Trimming cost V 7 bases and J 0 bases, with 13 bases left between them. Per the germline V gene, CDR1 is MNHNS and CDR2 is SASEGT.

The sample holds a few counts of this clonotype. The J gene is TRBJ1-1, the V gene TRBV5-1; the D gene is possibly TRBD1 (5 bases). Per germline, CDR1 SGHRS and CDR2 YFSETQ. Trimming removed 4 bases from V and 3 bases from J, with 10 bases in between. The CDR3 totals 13 residues. The CDR3 is CASSLTGHTEAFF. The CDR3, as DNA: TGCGCCAGCAGCCTCACAGGTCACACTGAAGCTTTCTTT. Using reference TRBV5-1 and TRBJ1-1 for the parts outside the CDR3, the full variable domain is KAGVTQTPRYLIKTRGQQVTLSCSPISGHRSVSWYQQTPGQGLQFLFEYFSETQRNKGNFPGRFSGRQFSNSRSEMNVSTLELGDSALYLCASSLTGHTEAFFGQGTRLTVV.

V and J are TRBV29-1 and TRBJ1-1; a weak D match, TRBD1 (5 bases). The ends were cut back, 7 bases at V and 6 bases at J, with 18 bases in the middle. In germline, CDR1 is SQVTM, CDR2 ANQGSEA. The length of the CDR3 is 13 residues. CDR3 sequence reads: CSAVSGNPPEAFF. The CDR3 region has the DNA TGCAGCGCTGTGTCAGGGAATCCCCCTGAAGCTTTCTTT.

In this sample, this clonotype turned up a few times. CDR3 coding DNA: TGTGCCAGCAGTTTAAGGGGTCGGGGGGGGAGAGCTGAAGCTTTCTTT. Protein sequence: CASSLRGRGGRAEAFF. The rearrangement links TRBV27 to TRBJ1-1; tentatively, D is TRBD1 (5 bases). The germline V gene encodes CDR1 MNHEY and CDR2 SMNVEV (reference sequence). This CDR3 is built from 16 residues. The V end was cut by 2 bases, the J end by 6 bases, with 19 bases between.

This clonotype was seen only a few times. The V and J genes are TRBV4-2 and TRBJ1-4; no definite D call. This CDR3 contains 16 residues. Germline assignment: CDR1 LGHNA and CDR2 YNFKEQ. V lost 5 bases to trimming and J lost 8 bases, with 21 bases between them. This CDR3 reads CASSARSPGTKEKLFF. The CDR3 nucleotides are TGTGCCAGCAGCGCTCGATCACCGGGAACAAAGGAAAAACTGTTTTTT.

J is TRBJ1-1 and V is TRBV4-3, with a possible D match to TRBD1 (6 bases). Deletions cut 4 bases from V and 1 base from J, with 22 bases between. The CDR3 spans 18 residues. CDR1 LGHNA and CDR2 YSLEER come from the germline V gene. The DNA for the CDR3 is TGCGCCAGCAGCCCCACCGGGGGGGGCGACGTCGCGAACACTGAAGCTTTCTTT. This translates into CASSPTGGGDVANTEAFF.

The chain combines TRBV20-1 with TRBJ2-5; D possibly corresponds to TRBD2 (6 bases). The CDR3 sequence is 14 residues long. Per germline, CDR1 DFQATT and CDR2 SNEGSKA (reference sequence). V was pared by 0 bases and J by 2 bases, with 10 bases between. Here the CDR3 reads CSARDWRGQETQYF. In DNA form, the CDR3 reads TGCAGTGCTAGAGATTGGAGGGGACAAGAGACCCAGTACTTC.

This clonotype has just a few counts. The chain links TRBV4-2 to TRBJ1-1; the D gene is possibly TRBD1 (5 bases). The V gene's germline CDR1 is LGHNA and CDR2 YNFKEQ. V lost 1 base, J lost 0 bases, and 9 bases lay in between. This CDR3 contains 15 residues. This CDR3 is CASSQATAMNTEAFF. The CDR3 nucleotides read TGTGCCAGCAGCCAAGCGACAGCAATGAACACTGAAGCTTTCTTT.

The rearrangement uses TRBV4-3 and TRBJ2-1; 11 bases map to TRBD2. V shed 0 bases and J 10 bases; nucleotides not matched to a gene: 5. There are 15 residues in the CDR3. Germline CDR1 reads LGHNA; CDR2 reads YSLEER. In DNA form, the CDR3 reads TGCGCCAGCAGCCAAGATAGCGGGGGGGGCCCAGAGCAGTTCTTC. Translation: CASSQDSGGGPEQFF.

This chain uses TRBV7-2 with TRBJ2-1, with D possibly being TRBD1 (5 bases). The CDR3 consists of 14 residues. Germline loops: CDR1 SGHTA, CDR2 FQGNSA. Trimming took off 1 base at V and 10 bases at J, with 14 bases between the two ends. CDR3 in amino acids: CASSLGHNAGEQFF. Written as DNA, the CDR3 is TGTGCCAGCAGCTTAGGACATAACGCAGGGGAGCAGTTCTTC.

This clonotype was recorded a few times. This sequence joins TRBV6-1 and TRBJ2-1; D is undetermined. The germline CDR1 and CDR2 sequences are MNHNS and SASEGT. V lost 10 bases and J lost 0, with 13 bases in between. The CDR3 has 14 amino acids. Here the CDR3 reads CATQSDGSYNEQFF. The CDR3, as DNA: TGTGCCACTCAATCGGACGGCTCCTACAATGAGCAGTTCTTC.

This clonotype was counted only a few times. The chain employs TRBV28 and TRBJ2-5; D perhaps matches TRBD1 (8 bases). Germline V gene lookup returns CDR1 MDHEN and CDR2 SYDVKM. This CDR3 region has 15 residues. Trimming removed 6 bases at V and 4 bases at J, with 18 bases between. CDR3 sequence reads: CASSTLTGGVETQYF. In DNA form, the CDR3 reads TGTGCCAGCAGCACCCTCACAGGGGGGGTAGAGACCCAGTACTTC. The full variable domain, completed using reference TRBV28 and TRBJ2-5, is DVKVTQSSRYLVKRTGEKVFLECVQDMDHENMFWYRQDPGLGLRLIYFSYDVKMKEKGDIPEGYSVSREKKERFSLILESASTNQTSMYLCASSTLTGGVETQYFGPGTRLLVL.

This clonotype appeared a few times. The chain couples TRBV6-1 to TRBJ2-6; D is perhaps TRBD2 (7 bases). This CDR3 has 17 residues. The germline V gene encodes CDR1 MNHNS and CDR2 SASEGT. The V end lost 5 bases, the J end lost 0 bases, and 14 bases lay between the germline ends. The CDR3 here is CASSLGGPSSGANVLTF. CDR3 DNA: TGTGCCAGCAGTCTCGGGGGGCCTAGCTCTGGGGCCAACGTCCTGACTTTC.

This clonotype has just a few counts. The gene calls are TRBV5-1 and TRBJ2-7; D not certain. Germline V CDR1 and CDR2: SGHRS, YFSETQ. V lost 4 bases, J lost 1 base, and 12 bases lay in between. The CDR3 runs to 14 residues. CDR3 sequence (DNA): TGCGCCAGCAGCCCCGAAGCCGTTTCCTACGAGCAGTACTTC. It encodes CASSPEAVSYEQYF.

This clonotype has more than one count but fewer than ten. CDR3 sequence: CASSNSLAGYNEQFF. CDR3 bases: TGTGCCAGCAGCAACTCACTAGCGGGGTACAATGAGCAGTTCTTC. The chain has TRBV6-5 and TRBJ2-1; 10 nucleotides match TRBD2. The CDR3 length is 15 residues. In germline, CDR1 is MNHEY, CDR2 SVGAGI. Unmatched junction bases numbered 6, after V lost 6 bases and J lost 4 bases.

There are many counts of this clonotype. This chain links TRBV20-1 with TRBJ2-1, with 8 bases lining up with TRBD2. CDR1 and CDR2 from the germline V gene are DFQATT and SNEGSKA (reference sequence). The CDR3 loop spans 13 amino acids. The V and J ends lost 7 bases and 3 bases, in that order; junction bases with no gene match: 5. Here the CDR3 DNA reads TGCAGTGGACCTAGCGGGTACTACAATGAGCAGTTCTTC. Protein: CSGPSGYYNEQFF.

At least ten counts were recorded for this clonotype. The chain combines TRBV6-5 with TRBJ2-5, with 8 bases that match TRBD2. The CDR3 spans 15 residues. After removal of 0 bases from V and 4 bases from J, the junction contained 4 bases not matched to a gene. Germline assignment: CDR1 MNHEY and CDR2 SVGAGI. The CDR3 nucleotides read TGTGCCAGCAGTTACTCGGGAGCGGGAGTAGAGACCCAGTACTTC. Translation gives CASSYSGAGVETQYF.

In its sample, this clonotype was seen a few times. The chain couples TRBV20-1 to TRBJ1-2; 7 bases are a match to TRBD1. The V and J ends lost 0 bases and 4 bases, in that order; junction bases with no gene match: 11. The V gene's germline CDR1 is DFQATT and CDR2 SNEGSKA (reference sequence). The CDR3 is 16 amino acids. The CDR3 protein is CSARDLRTGFIYGYTF. The CDR3 DNA reads as TGCAGTGCTAGAGATCTCAGGACAGGATTTATCTATGGCTACACCTTC.

This clonotype was observed a handful of times. The chain carries TRBV2 and TRBJ1-4; tentative D call: TRBD1 (6 bases). CDR1 SNHLY and CDR2 FYNNEI come from the germline V gene. Trimming removed 4 bases from V and 6 bases from J, with 12 bases in between. The CDR3 length is 14 residues. CDR3 region: CASSVDRKDEKLFF. DNA for the CDR3: TGTGCCAGCAGTGTAGACAGGAAGGATGAAAAACTGTTTTTT.

This clonotype was recorded a few times. The chain recombines TRBV19 with TRBJ1-4; perhaps TRBD1 as D (5 bases). Trimming pared 6 bases from V and 8 bases from J, leaving 16 bases between. The CDR3 has 14 amino acids. Germline CDR1 LNHDA, CDR2 SQIVND (reference sequence). CDR3 loop: CASSDRGRGEKLFF. CDR3 DNA: TGTGCCAGTAGCGACCGGGGGAGAGGAGAAAAACTGTTTTTT.

This clonotype was counted many times. This chain links TRBV20-1 with TRBJ2-5, with 14 bases aligning to TRBD2. Germline V gene lookup returns CDR1 DFQATT and CDR2 SNEGSKA (reference sequence). J gave up 4 bases and V 1 base, and 5 bases lay outside the gene matches. The CDR3 has 16 amino acids. The CDR3 loop reads CSARAGLAGVRETQYF. The CDR3 bases are TGCAGTGCTAGAGCGGGACTAGCGGGAGTGCGAGAGACCCAGTACTTC.

The CDR3 here is CASSQQGGGARETQYF. Here the CDR3 DNA reads TGTGCCAGCAGTCAACAAGGCGGCGGGGCGAGGGAGACCCAGTACTTC. This chain uses TRBV27 with TRBJ2-5; D is perhaps TRBD2 (6 bases). Trimming cost V 5 bases and J 5 bases, with 21 bases left between them. CDR1 is MNHEY and CDR2 is SMNVEV in the germline V gene (reference sequence). The CDR3 extends over 16 amino acids.

This clonotype was observed many times. The gene calls are TRBV7-6 and TRBJ2-3; D gene uncertain. Germline V gene lookup returns CDR1 SGHVS and CDR2 FNYEAQ. V shed 3 bases and J shed 4 bases, with 8 bases lying between them. There are 13 residues in the CDR3. The CDR3 DNA follows: TGTGCCAGCAGCTTGGGTGAAGCAGATACGCAGTATTTT. Translation gives CASSLGEADTQYF.